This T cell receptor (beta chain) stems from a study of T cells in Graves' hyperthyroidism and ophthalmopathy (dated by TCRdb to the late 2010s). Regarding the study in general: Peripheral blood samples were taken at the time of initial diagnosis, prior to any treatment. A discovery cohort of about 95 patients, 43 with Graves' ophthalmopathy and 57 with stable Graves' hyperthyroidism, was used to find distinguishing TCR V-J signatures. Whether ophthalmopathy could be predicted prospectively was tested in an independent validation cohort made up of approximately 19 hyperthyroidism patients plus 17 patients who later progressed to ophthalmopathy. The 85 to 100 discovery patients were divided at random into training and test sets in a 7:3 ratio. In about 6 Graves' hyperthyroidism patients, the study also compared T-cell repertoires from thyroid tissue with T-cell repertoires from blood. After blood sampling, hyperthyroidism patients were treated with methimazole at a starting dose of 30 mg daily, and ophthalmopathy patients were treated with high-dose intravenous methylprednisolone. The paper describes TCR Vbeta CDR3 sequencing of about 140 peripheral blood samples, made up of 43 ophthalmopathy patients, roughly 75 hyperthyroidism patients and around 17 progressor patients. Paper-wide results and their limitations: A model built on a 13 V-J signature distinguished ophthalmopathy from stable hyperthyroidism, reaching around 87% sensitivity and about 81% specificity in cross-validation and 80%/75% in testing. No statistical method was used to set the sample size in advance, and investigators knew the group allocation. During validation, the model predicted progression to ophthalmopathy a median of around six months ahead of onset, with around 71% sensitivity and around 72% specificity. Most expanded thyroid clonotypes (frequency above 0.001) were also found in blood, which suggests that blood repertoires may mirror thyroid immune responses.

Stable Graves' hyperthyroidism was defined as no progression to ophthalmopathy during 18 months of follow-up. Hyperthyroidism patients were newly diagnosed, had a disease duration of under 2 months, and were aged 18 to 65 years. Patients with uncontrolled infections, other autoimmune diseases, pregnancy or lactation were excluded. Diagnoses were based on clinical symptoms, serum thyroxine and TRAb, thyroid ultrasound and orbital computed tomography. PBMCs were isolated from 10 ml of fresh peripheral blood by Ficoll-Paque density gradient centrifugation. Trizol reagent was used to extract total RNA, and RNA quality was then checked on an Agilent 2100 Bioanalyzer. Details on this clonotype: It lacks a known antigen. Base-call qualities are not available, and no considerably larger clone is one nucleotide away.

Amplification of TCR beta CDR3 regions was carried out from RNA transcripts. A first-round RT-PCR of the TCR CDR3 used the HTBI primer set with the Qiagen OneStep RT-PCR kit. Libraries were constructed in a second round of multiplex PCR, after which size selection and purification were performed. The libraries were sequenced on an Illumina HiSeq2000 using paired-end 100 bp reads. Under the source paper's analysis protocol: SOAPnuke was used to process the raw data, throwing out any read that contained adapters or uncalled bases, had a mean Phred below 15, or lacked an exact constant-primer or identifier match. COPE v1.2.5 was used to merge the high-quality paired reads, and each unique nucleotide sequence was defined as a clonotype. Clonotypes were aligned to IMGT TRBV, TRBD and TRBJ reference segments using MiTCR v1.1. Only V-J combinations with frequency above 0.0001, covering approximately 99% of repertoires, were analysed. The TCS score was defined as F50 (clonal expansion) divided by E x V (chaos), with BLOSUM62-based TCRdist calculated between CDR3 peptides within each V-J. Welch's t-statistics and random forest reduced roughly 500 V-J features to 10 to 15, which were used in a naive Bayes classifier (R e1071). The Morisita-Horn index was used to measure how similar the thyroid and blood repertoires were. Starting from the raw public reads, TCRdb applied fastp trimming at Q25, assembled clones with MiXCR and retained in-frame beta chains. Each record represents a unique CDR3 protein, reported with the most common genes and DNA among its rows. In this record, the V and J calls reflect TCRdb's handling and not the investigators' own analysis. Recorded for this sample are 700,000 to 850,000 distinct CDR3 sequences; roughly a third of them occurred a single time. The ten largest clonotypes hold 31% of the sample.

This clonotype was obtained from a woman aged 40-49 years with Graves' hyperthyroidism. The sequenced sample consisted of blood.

The CDR3 amino acid sequence is: CASSNLTGGSVDTQYF. The nucleotide sequence reads as follows: TGTGCCAGCAGCAACCTGACAGGGGGCTCGGTAGATACGCAGTATTTT. Here the chain combines TRBV7-2 and TRBJ2-3, with TRBD1 matching 10 junction bases. Taken from the germline V gene, the CDR1 and CDR2 loops are SGHTA and FQGNSA. From the cysteine up to the phenylalanine, the CDR3 has a length of 16 residues. Solely the CDR3 DNA is kept, with 48 bases framed from the first base. The germline V end is reduced by 5 bases and the J end by 5 bases; junction bases left unmatched: 10. When the CDR3 is completed using the reference TRBV7-2 and TRBJ2-3 genes on either side, the full variable domain is GAGVSQSPSNKVTEKGKDVELRCDPISGHTALYWYRQSLGQGLEFLIYFQGNSAPDKSGLPSDRFSAERTGGSVSTLTIQRTQQEDSAVYLCASSNLTGGSVDTQYFGPGTRLTVL.